This TCR beta chain derives from a study of OX40 agonist ivuxolimab in advanced cancers. Study-level information: With a range of about 20 to 79, age averaged approximately 60 years, and around 83% were male. Study-level findings and limits: More expanded clones were seen, on average, in CD8+ T cells than in CD4+.

Produced via immunoSEQ multiplex PCR; TCRdb's table is partial and in-frame only. Counted here are under 200,000 clones, 94% occurring once; the ten biggest clones make up around 0.31%. Trimming cost V 0 bases and J 12 bases, with 10 bases left between them. Germline V gives CDR1 SGHTS, CDR2 YDEGEE. The CDR3 runs to 11 residues. Sampling times: baseline, cycle 4 day 1, cycle 7 day 1. As regards this clone: Antigen: not known.

V and J are TRBV5-8 and TRBJ2-7, with D hard to call. The receptor's source is an adult with an advanced solid tumor such as melanoma, head and neck, liver or kidney cancer. The input for sequencing was CD4+ or CD8+ T cells sorted from blood, taken in a trial of the OX40 agonist ivuxolimab. CDR3 coding DNA: TGTGCCAGCAGCTTGGGTAGGAGATGGTACTTC. Translating it yields CASSLGRRWYF.